Sequencing of this TCR beta chain was carried out in a study of T cells after yellow fever vaccination. The wider study: Preparation of the low-cell-number fractions used SMART-Seq v4 Ultra Low Input.

This CDR3 region has 19 residues. With 3 bases removed from V and 4 bases from J, the gap between germline ends came to 25 bases. Germline CDR1 reads MGHRA; CDR2 reads YSYEKL. TCRdb re-derived calls from the 5' RACE reads in MiXCR, one entry per CDR3 protein. The sample lists just over 300,000 distinct CDR3 sequences, less than 4.5% occurring once. General study findings and limits: A weaker but faster secondary response was observed, peaking on day 5 versus 15. Post-booster samples contained most primary-vaccination clones (about 95% CD4, about 87% CD8). Abundant bulk-derived clonotypes could contaminate FACS-sorted repertoires.

This clonotype was seen only a few times. Its antigen is unknown. This material consisted of PBMCs, taken on the day of the yellow fever booster vaccination. The V gene is TRBV4-1, the J gene TRBJ2-1, with D maybe TRBD1 (7 bases). The sequence came from a man aged 18 to 29 who received the YFV17D yellow fever vaccine. CDR3 region: CASSQPPPLGGQKYNEQFF. CDR3 DNA: TGCGCCAGCAGCCAGCCCCCCCCTCTCGGGGGACAGAAGTACAATGAGCAGTTCTTC.